One sample yielded the 23 T cell receptor beta chains listed below, sequenced in a study of cytomegalovirus exposure and HLA in healthy donors. PCR involved 60 Vbeta and 13 Jbeta primers. Clones were read by immunoSEQ multiplex PCR, and TCRdb kept only the in-frame ones, dropping some. The sample lists around 61,000 clones; around 62% were seen once. Sequenced input: PBMCs. These TCRs come from a middle-aged man in good health and CMV-seropositive.

The V and J genes are TRBV29-1 and TRBJ2-2; 10 positions agree with TRBD1. With 7 bases clipped from V and 4 bases from J, the junction kept 6 bases outside the gene matches. This CDR3 has 14 residues. Germline V gives CDR1 SQVTM, CDR2 ANQGSEA. The CDR3, as DNA: TGCAGCGCCAGACAGGGGGCGGCCACCGGGGAGCTGTTTTTT. Encoded protein: CSARQGAATGELFF.

The table lists this clone with a few counts. The chain employs TRBV14 and TRBJ1-2; 7 positions match TRBD1. This CDR3 spans 12 amino acids. V shed 4 bases, J shed 7 bases, and the junction held 3 bases outside the gene matches. CDR1 and CDR2 (germline): SGHDN, FVKESK. The CDR3, as DNA: TGTGCCAGCAGCCCGGGACAGTTTGGCTACACCTTC. It translates to CASSPGQFGYTF.

The V gene is TRBV5-1, the J gene TRBJ2-7; 7 nucleotides align to TRBD1. Germline assignment: CDR1 SGHRS and CDR2 YFSETQ. This CDR3 region has 15 residues. V gave up 4 bases and J gave up 5 bases; unmatched junction bases: 12. CDR3 nucleotides: TGCGCCAGCAGCCCTCGGGACAGCTTGTCCCACGAGCAGTACTTC. Its protein product is CASSPRDSLSHEQYF. The full variable domain, completed using reference TRBV5-1 and TRBJ2-7, is KAGVTQTPRYLIKTRGQQVTLSCSPISGHRSVSWYQQTPGQGLQFLFEYFSETQRNKGNFPGRFSGRQFSNSRSEMNVSTLELGDSALYLCASSPRDSLSHEQYFGPGTRLTVT.

This CDR3 reads CASSLQGRRSSNQPQHF. CDR3 nucleotides: TGTGCCAGCTCCCTCCAGGGGCGAAGGAGTAGCAATCAGCCCCAGCATTTT. The J gene is TRBJ1-5, the V gene TRBV18, with D possibly matching TRBD1 (6 bases). From germline, CDR1 is KGHSH and CDR2 LQKENI. This CDR3 is built from 17 residues. Trimming left V 6 bases short and J 0 bases short, with 18 bases between.

This rearrangement joins TRBV19 to TRBJ1-1; TRBD1 might be the D (5 bases). The CDR3 runs 15 residues. Trimming took 2 bases from V and 6 from J, leaving 16 bases between them. Per germline, CDR1 LNHDA and CDR2 SQIVND (reference sequence). CDR3 loop: CASSINSGGQAEAFF. The CDR3 DNA is TGTGCCAGTAGTATAAATTCGGGGGGTCAAGCTGAAGCTTTCTTT.

J is TRBJ2-7 and V is TRBV6-1; D gene unclear. Trimming pared 2 bases from V and 4 bases from J, leaving 12 bases between. Germline V gene lookup returns CDR1 MNHNS and CDR2 SASEGT. There are 14 residues in the CDR3. As DNA, the CDR3 is TGTGCCAGCAGTGAAAGATCAGGAAGATACGAGCAGTACTTC. Encoded protein: CASSERSGRYEQYF.

V is TRBV6-6 and J is TRBJ1-2; 9 bases are shared with TRBD1. This CDR3 has 15 residues. Trimming took 4 bases from V and 8 from J; bases not matched to a gene: 11. The germline V gene encodes CDR1 MNHNY and CDR2 SVGAGI (reference sequence). The CDR3 DNA reads as TGTGCCAGCAGTTCGACAGGGGGAAGAAGCGGGGGCTACACCTTC. Amino acid sequence: CASSSTGGRSGGYTF.

The V and J genes are TRBV9 and TRBJ1-1, with TRBD1 matching 11 bases. Germline lookup yields CDR1 SGDLS and CDR2 YYNGEE. J was trimmed by 6 bases and V by 4 bases; bases with no gene match: 8. The CDR3 loop spans 15 amino acids. The DNA for the CDR3 is TGTGCCAGCAGCCCCTTAGGACAGGGGGCCTCTGAAGCTTTCTTT. Amino acid sequence: CASSPLGQGASEAFF.

The rearrangement links TRBV18 to TRBJ1-1, with D possibly matching TRBD1 (6 bases). Germline CDR1 KGHSH, CDR2 LQKENI. The CDR3 loop spans 15 amino acids. Trimming left V 2 bases short and J 1 base short, with 11 bases between. CDR3 coding DNA: TGTGCCAGCTCACCAGCTCCGGACAGGAACACTGAAGCTTTCTTT. Encoded protein: CASSPAPDRNTEAFF.

The chain couples TRBV2 to TRBJ2-2; no firm D call. This CDR3 has 14 amino acids. Germline values: CDR1 SNHLY, CDR2 FYNNEI. The V end lost 0 bases, the J end lost 6 bases, and 8 bases lay between the germline ends. The CDR3, as DNA: TGTGCCAGCAGTGAAGCGCTTTACTCCGGGGAGCTGTTTTTT. Translating it yields CASSEALYSGELFF. Drawing the rest from reference TRBV2 and TRBJ2-2, the complete variable domain is EPEVTQTPSHQVTQMGQEVILRCVPISNHLYFYWYRQILGQKVEFLVSFYNNEISEKSEIFDDQFSVERPDGSNFTLKIRSTKLEDSAMYFCASSEALYSGELFFGEGSRLTVL.

This clone appeared a single time. The chain links TRBV14 to TRBJ2-7; TRBD2 matches 13 bases. J was trimmed by 3 bases and V by 0 bases; bases with no gene match: 11. This CDR3 has 19 residues. Germline V gene data show CDR1 as SGHDN and CDR2 as FVKESK. In nucleotides, the CDR3 is TGTGCCAGCAGCCAAGATCCGGGACTAGCGGGAATCTGGGGCTACGAGCAGTACTTC. It translates to CASSQDPGLAGIWGYEQYF.

This clone was detected only a few times. At one end, the junction sequence differs from germline, possibly due to a read error. Other DNA sequences in the sample encode the same CDR3. The chain recombines TRBV7-2 with TRBJ2-3; perhaps TRBD2 as D (6 bases). The CDR3 loop spans 17 amino acids. Germline V gene lookup returns CDR1 SGHTA and CDR2 FQGNSA. In DNA, the CDR3 is TGCGCCAGCAGCCAAGATGGTCTGGGAGGTTGGGCGGATACGCAGTATTTT. Translated: CASSQDGLGGWADTQYF.

V is TRBV19 and J is TRBJ1-1, with D hard to call. CDR1 and CDR2 from the germline V gene are LNHDA and SQIVND (reference sequence). This CDR3 has 15 residues. Trimming took 7 bases from V and 0 from J, leaving 15 bases between them. CDR3 DNA sequence: TGTGCCAGTACCCCACTTAGCGCCATGAACACTGAAGCTTTCTTT. Translating it yields CASTPLSAMNTEAFF.

This chain uses TRBV4-2 with TRBJ1-4, with D unclear. The CDR3 sequence is 17 residues long. Germline V lookup: CDR1 LGHNA, CDR2 YNFKEQ. The V gene lost 4 bases and the J gene lost 4 bases, with 19 bases spanning the gap. The CDR3 region is CASSLTSSAVRNEKLFF. Here the CDR3 DNA reads TGTGCCAGCAGCCTCACATCCTCGGCGGTGCGTAATGAAAAACTGTTTTTT.

The sample holds a few counts of this clone. The V call is TRBV6-6, the J call TRBJ2-7; TRBD1 matches 7 bases. Germline V gene sequence: CDR1 MNHNY, CDR2 SVGAGI (reference sequence). V trimming: 10 bases; J trimming: 6 bases; junction bases outside the gene matches: 12. CDR3 length equals 13 residues. CDR3 region: CAIQDRLAPEQYF. In DNA form, the CDR3 reads TGTGCCATTCAGGACAGGTTAGCTCCCGAGCAGTACTTC.

The chain joins TRBV27 to TRBJ1-4; 7 nucleotides match TRBD1. The CDR3 spans 14 residues. Germline V gene lookup returns CDR1 MNHEY and CDR2 SMNVEV (reference sequence). V lost 5 bases to trimming and J lost 7 bases; unmatched junction nucleotides: 7. The CDR3 bases are TGTGCCAGCAGTAAAGGGGGCTTGGGTGAAAAACTGTTTTTT. Translating gives CASSKGGLGEKLFF.

This rearrangement joins TRBV5-5 to TRBJ2-1; D is possibly TRBD2 (7 bases). This CDR3 comprises 17 residues. Germline loops: CDR1 SGHKS, CDR2 YYEKEE (reference sequence). With 3 bases removed from V and 4 bases from J, the gap between germline ends came to 20 bases. The CDR3 bases are TGTGCCAGCAGCTCCTACCCGGAGGGGGGGCCATACAATGAGCAGTTCTTC. It specifies CASSSYPEGGPYNEQFF. Based on the CDR3 plus reference TRBV5-5 and TRBJ2-1, the full variable domain is DAGVTQSPTHLIKTRGQQVTLRCSPISGHKSVSWYQQVLGQGPQFIFQYYEKEERGRGNFPDRFSARQFPNYSSELNVNALLLGDSALYLCASSSYPEGGPYNEQFFGPGTRLTVL.

This sequence joins TRBV7-2 and TRBJ2-3; 10 bases agree with TRBD2. The CDR3 runs to 15 residues. Germline lookup yields CDR1 SGHTA and CDR2 FQGNSA. The junction had 3 bases not matched to a gene; V was cut back by 0 bases and J by 6 bases. CDR3 DNA sequence: TGTGCCAGCAGCTTAGCTAGCGGGGGGCCCGATACGCAGTATTTT. Amino acids: CASSLASGGPDTQYF.

DNA for the CDR3: TGTGCCAGCGCTAGGACTAGCGGGTCCCCAGATACGCAGTATTTT. It specifies CASARTSGSPDTQYF. V usage is TRBV9 and J usage is TRBJ2-3; 11 bases match TRBD2. Germline-derived CDR1 and CDR2 are SGDLS and YYNGEE. CDR3 length: 15 amino acids. With 7 bases clipped from V and 4 bases from J, the junction kept 8 bases outside the gene matches.

This chain joins TRBV7-9 and TRBJ1-6; 8 bases map to TRBD1. Germline CDR1 SEHNR, CDR2 FQNEAQ (reference sequence). Trimming cost V 5 bases and J 11 bases; bases outside gene matches: 14. The CDR3 contains 16 residues. Written as DNA, the CDR3 is TGTGCCAGCAGCCCGCGAACAGGGGGAAATCAGCCACCCCTCCACTTT. Translating gives CASSPRTGGNQPPLHF. Looking up the rest from reference TRBV7-9 and TRBJ1-6 gives the full variable domain: DTGVSQNPRHKITKRGQNVTFRCDPISEHNRLYWYRQTLGQGPEFLTYFQNEAQLEKSRLLSDRFSAERPKGSFSTLEIQRTEQGDSAMYLCASSPRTGGNQPPLHFGNGTRLTVT.

CDR3 residues: CASSSSVVAGASSYEQYF. CDR3 nucleotides: TGTGCCAGCAGCTCCTCCGTGGTAGCGGGAGCTAGCTCCTACGAGCAGTACTTC. The chain couples TRBV7-9 to TRBJ2-7, with TRBD2 identical over 9 bases. Germline V CDR1 and CDR2: SEHNR, FQNEAQ (reference sequence). This CDR3 contains 18 residues. Trimming took 4 bases from V and 0 from J; bases not matched to a gene: 13.

The chain links TRBV29-1 to TRBJ2-7, with 7 positions matching TRBD1. Germline loops: CDR1 SQVTM, CDR2 ANQGSEA. The CDR3 spans 12 residues. Trimming cost V 7 bases and J 5 bases; bases outside gene matches: 8. CDR3 DNA: TGCAGCGCCACAGACAGGGCCCACGAGCAGTACTTC. Translating gives CSATDRAHEQYF.

This sequence joins TRBV7-9 and TRBJ2-7; tentatively, D is TRBD1 (5 bases). Trimming took off 8 bases at V and 2 bases at J, with 19 bases between the two ends. This CDR3 has 15 residues. In germline, CDR1 is SEHNR, CDR2 FQNEAQ (reference sequence). The CDR3 nucleotides read TGTGCCAGCTCGGCCCCCCCTCAGGGTACCTACGAGCAGTACTTC. Translated, it gives CASSAPPQGTYEQYF.